This passage covers 16 T cell receptor beta chains from one sample sequenced in a study of blood T cell repertoires in COVID-19. Sequencing used immunoSEQ multiplex PCR; TCRdb keeps in-frame clones, though not all of them. This sample has around 97,000 clones, with around four fifths found just once. The material sequenced was peripheral blood. All receptors come from a human donor in a cohort sampled during active COVID-19.

The chain combines TRBV9 with TRBJ2-1, with D possibly being TRBD2 (6 bases). This CDR3 is built from 13 residues. V lost 2 bases and J 8 bases, leaving 11 bases between the germline ends. Germline V gives CDR1 SGDLS, CDR2 YYNGEE. The CDR3 bases are TGTGCCAGCAGCGTGGACCCGGGGGATGAGCAGTTCTTC. Encoded protein: CASSVDPGDEQFF.

This clone was seen a single time. Other DNA sequences in the sample encode the same CDR3. The chain's CDR3 is CASSLQGDNSPLHF. The CDR3 bases are TGCGCCAGCAGCTTACAGGGGGATAATTCACCCCTCCACTTT. The rearrangement joins TRBV5-1 to TRBJ1-6; 8 bases map to TRBD1. There are 14 residues in the CDR3. Germline V gene sequence: CDR1 SGHRS, CDR2 YFSETQ. Germline trimming cut 2 bases from V and 5 bases from J; bases unmatched to any gene: 0.

This clone showed up just once. CDR3 nucleotide sequence: TGTGCCAGCAGTGAAAGGGCGGGGCTTGGGGAAAAACTGTTTTTT. Translation gives CASSERAGLGEKLFF. The chain uses TRBV2 and TRBJ1-4; a weak D match, TRBD1 (5 bases). V was trimmed by 2 bases and J by 8 bases, leaving 15 bases between them. The CDR3 runs 15 residues. Looked up from germline, CDR1 is SNHLY and CDR2 is FYNNEI.

The chain employs TRBV5-4 and TRBJ1-2, with unresolved D. V lost 6 bases, J lost 0 bases, and 12 bases lay in between. The CDR3 is 14 amino acids. CDR1 is SGHNT, CDR2 YYREEE, per germline (reference sequence). The CDR3 nucleotides are TGTGCCAGCACCCTTGAGCGAGCTAACTATGGCTACACCTTC. As protein: CASTLERANYGYTF.

The chain employs TRBV3-1 (or the pseudogene TRBV3-2) and TRBJ2-2; TRBD1 aligns across 8 bases. From germline, CDR1 is LGHDT and CDR2 YNNKEL (reference sequence). The CDR3 spans 15 residues. Trimming cost V 4 bases and J 7 bases; bases outside gene matches: 8. The CDR3 loop is CASSPQDRAIGELFF. The DNA for the CDR3 is TGTGCCAGCAGCCCACAGGACAGGGCGATCGGGGAGCTGTTTTTT.

The sample holds one count of this clone. This chain connects TRBV5-1 to TRBJ1-2; D perhaps matches TRBD1 (5 bases). This CDR3 is built from 15 residues. Trimming pared 0 bases from V and 6 bases from J, leaving 15 bases between. Germline V CDR1 and CDR2: SGHRS, YFSETQ. CDR3 sequence: CASSLAGGAIHGYTF. The CDR3, as DNA: TGCGCCAGCAGCTTGGCCGGTGGGGCTATCCATGGCTACACCTTC.

The chain employs TRBV5-1 and TRBJ2-3, with D hard to call. The V gene lost 4 bases and the J gene lost 0 bases, with 12 bases spanning the gap. This CDR3 comprises 15 residues. Germline loops: CDR1 SGHRS, CDR2 YFSETQ. CDR3 sequence: CASSNPGGSTDTQYF. In nucleotides, the CDR3 is TGCGCCAGCAGCAATCCCGGCGGTAGCACAGATACGCAGTATTTT. Combining the CDR3 with reference TRBV5-1 and TRBJ2-3 gives the whole variable domain KAGVTQTPRYLIKTRGQQVTLSCSPISGHRSVSWYQQTPGQGLQFLFEYFSETQRNKGNFPGRFSGRQFSNSRSEMNVSTLELGDSALYLCASSNPGGSTDTQYFGPGTRLTVL.

The CDR3 sequence is CASSQEGTGIQETQYF. CDR3 bases: TGCGCCAGCAGCCAGGAAGGGACAGGGATCCAAGAGACCCAGTACTTC. V and J are TRBV4-3 and TRBJ2-5; 9 bases agree with TRBD1. The J segment lost 1 base and the V segment lost 3 bases, leaving 6 bases of the junction unmatched. The CDR3 loop spans 16 amino acids. Germline values: CDR1 LGHNA, CDR2 YSLEER.

J is TRBJ2-2 and V is TRBV21-1; the table's D gene call, TRBD1, was not cross checked with the DNA. TRBV21-1 is deemed a pseudogene. The CDR3 is 16 amino acids. The CDR3 coding sequence is TGTGCCAGCAGCAAAGATAAGACAGGTGGCACCGGGGAGCTGTTTTTT. Translated: CASSKDKTGGTGELFF.

The chain carries TRBV7-2 and TRBJ2-3; TRBD2 matches at 10 bases. Germline V gene lookup returns CDR1 SGHTA and CDR2 FQGNSA. The length of the CDR3 is 18 residues. The J segment lost 3 bases and the V segment lost 0 bases, leaving 9 bases of the junction unmatched. Here the CDR3 reads CASSLATSGGARTDTQYF. CDR3 DNA sequence: TGTGCCAGCAGCTTAGCGACAAGCGGGGGGGCCCGGACAGATACGCAGTATTTT.

The rearrangement uses TRBV3-1 (or the pseudogene TRBV3-2) and TRBJ2-2, with 10 bases that match TRBD2. The J segment lost 5 bases and the V segment lost 11 bases, leaving 5 bases of the junction unmatched. Germline V gives CDR1 LGHDT, CDR2 YNNKEL (reference sequence). The CDR3 has 13 amino acids. CDR3 sequence reads: CACLGLATGELFF. CDR3 nucleotide sequence: TGTGCCTGCTTGGGACTAGCGACCGGGGAGCTGTTTTTT.

This chain connects TRBV5-1 to TRBJ2-3; TRBD1 is a possible D gene (5 bases). This CDR3 has 16 amino acids. V gave up 4 bases and J gave up 0 bases, with 15 bases separating them. Germline CDR1 SGHRS, CDR2 YFSETQ. CDR3 bases: TGCGCCAGCAGCCCCCGCCGAGCAGGGAGCACAGATACGCAGTATTTT. Amino acids: CASSPRRAGSTDTQYF.

V gene TRBV5-6 combines with J gene TRBJ2-5; 7 bases are shared with TRBD2. The CDR3 runs 14 residues. Per the germline V gene, CDR1 is SGHDT and CDR2 is YYEEEE. V lost 4 bases to trimming and J lost 3 bases; unmatched junction nucleotides: 6. The CDR3 sequence is CASSQRDGKETQYF. The CDR3 DNA reads TGTGCCAGCAGCCAGCGGGACGGAAAAGAGACCCAGTACTTC.

V gene TRBV25-1 combines with J gene TRBJ1-6; 8 bases are a match to TRBD1. Germline trimming cut 6 bases from V and 6 bases from J; bases unmatched to any gene: 10. CDR3 length equals 16 residues. Germline V gene lookup returns CDR1 MGHDK and CDR2 SYGVNS. CDR3 sequence (DNA): TGTGCCAGCAGGCCCGGACAGGGTCTGCTTAATTCACCCCTCCACTTT. Protein product: CASRPGQGLLNSPLHF.

This rearrangement joins TRBV5-1 to TRBJ2-2; D is perhaps TRBD1 (5 bases). Trimming took off 1 base at V and 2 bases at J, with 9 bases between the two ends. This CDR3 contains 15 residues. Germline V gene sequence: CDR1 SGHRS, CDR2 YFSETQ. CDR3 nucleotides: TGCGCCAGCAGCTTGACAGGCGATAACACCGGGGAGCTGTTTTTT. Translation gives CASSLTGDNTGELFF.

This clone was seen once. This chain connects TRBV19 to TRBJ2-3, with a possible D match to TRBD2 (5 bases). This CDR3 contains 15 residues. Germline V gives CDR1 LNHDA, CDR2 SQIVND (reference sequence). Trimming took off 9 bases at V and 1 base at J, with 17 bases between the two ends. As DNA, the CDR3 is TGTGCCAGCAACCAGAGGACTCTTGGCACAGATACGCAGTATTTT. This translates into CASNQRTLGTDTQYF.